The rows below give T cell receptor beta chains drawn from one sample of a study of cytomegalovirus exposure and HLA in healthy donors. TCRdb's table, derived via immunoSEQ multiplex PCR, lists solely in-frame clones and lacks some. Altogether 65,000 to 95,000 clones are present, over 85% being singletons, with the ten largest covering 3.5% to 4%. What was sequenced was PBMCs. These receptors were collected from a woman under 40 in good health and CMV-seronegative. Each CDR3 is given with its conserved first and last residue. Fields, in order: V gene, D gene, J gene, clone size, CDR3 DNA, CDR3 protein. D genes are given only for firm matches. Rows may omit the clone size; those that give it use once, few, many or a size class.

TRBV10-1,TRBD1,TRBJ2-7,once,TGCGCCAGCAGTGAGGCAGGGGGCTACGAGCAGTACTTC,CASSEAGGYEQYF
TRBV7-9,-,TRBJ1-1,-,TGTGCCAGCAGCCAGCACAGTCGCGCAGGGGTCCAACCAAGCGAAGCTTTCTTT,CASSQHSRAGVQPSEAFF
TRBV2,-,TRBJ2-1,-,TGTGCCAGCAGTGAGCTTGGGGACACTAGCTACAATGAGCAGTTCTTC,CASSELGDTSYNEQFF
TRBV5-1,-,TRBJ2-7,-,TGCGCCAGCAGCTTGGCCGGAGGGTTGGCCTACGAGCAGTACTTC,CASSLAGGLAYEQYF
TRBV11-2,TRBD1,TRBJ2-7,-,TGTGCCAGCAGCTCACGGGGGGGACAGGGGGTTCCCTACGAGCAGTACTTC,CASSSRGGQGVPYEQYF
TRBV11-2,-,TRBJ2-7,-,TGTGCCAGCAGCCTCTGGACAGACTCCTACGAGCAGTACTTC,CASSLWTDSYEQYF
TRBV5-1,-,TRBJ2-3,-,TGCGCCAGCAGCTTGGGTCAGGGTCCCACAGATACGCAGTATTTT,CASSLGQGPTDTQYF
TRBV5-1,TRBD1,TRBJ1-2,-,TGCGCCAGCAGCCGCACCCGAGGGACAGGGGCTAACTATGGCTACACCTTC,CASSRTRGTGANYGYTF
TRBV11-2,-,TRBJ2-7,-,TGTGCCAGCAGCCCCGACAGAACCACCTCCTACGAGCAGTACTTC,CASSPDRTTSYEQYF
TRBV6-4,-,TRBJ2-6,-,TGTGCCAGCAGTGACTCGGTATCGGCTGGGGCCAACGTCCTGACTTTC,CASSDSVSAGANVLTF
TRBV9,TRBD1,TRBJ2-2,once,TGTGCCAGCAGCTCCACTCCGGACAGGCGCACCGGGGAGCTGTTTTTT,CASSSTPDRRTGELFF
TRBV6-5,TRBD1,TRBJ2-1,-,TGTGCCAGCAGTTCAAGGGGGCGAAATGAGCAGTTCTTC,CASSSRGRNEQFF
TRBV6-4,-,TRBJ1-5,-,TGTGCCAGCAGCTCAGGGGCGAATCAGCCCCAGCATTTT,CASSSGANQPQHF
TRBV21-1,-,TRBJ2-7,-,TGTGCCAGCAGCAAATCCGGGGGGCGATACGAGCAGTACTTC,CASSKSGGRYEQYF
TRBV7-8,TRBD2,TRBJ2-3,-,TGTGCCAGCAGCTTAGATCGAAGAGGGACTAGCGAACATTCTAGCACAGATACGCAGTATTTT,CASSLDRRGTSEHSSTDTQYF
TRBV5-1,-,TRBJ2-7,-,TGCGCCAGCAGCTTGTGGCAGGCCCCCTACGAGCAGTACTTC,CASSLWQAPYEQYF